This TCR beta chain was identified during a study of neurological immune-mediated disorders. Germline CDR1 is DFQATT and CDR2 is SNEGSKA (reference sequence). The V and J ends lost 4 bases and 4 bases respectively, with 15 bases between them. The CDR3 length is 14 residues. TCRdb reprocessed the 5' RACE reads with MiXCR, giving one entry per CDR3 protein. Among 20,000 to 30,000 distinct CDR3 sequences, more than 2% were seen once, and the ten largest hold approximately 2.2%. This clonotype has at least ten counts. This clonotype was sampled from a woman aged 45-65 years with multiple sclerosis. The rearrangement joins TRBV20-1 to TRBJ2-3, with D uncertain. The sequencing sample was made of PBMCs. The CDR3 coding sequence is TGCAGTGCTAATGGGCCTTACCAGGCAGATACGCAGTATTTT. Translation: CSANGPYQADTQYF.